The present T cell receptor beta chain was sequenced within a study of shared clonotypes between healthy human individuals. Background on the study: Three CD4 naive, three CD4 memory, two CD8 naive and one CD8 memory plate were used per donor.

This table comes from immunoSEQ multiplex PCR, and its TCRdb copy is limited to in-frame clones, with some not included. This table has approximately 1.5 million clones, approximately 98.5% appearing once. CD4+ cells yielded CD45RA+ naive and CD45RA-negative memory subsets. The TCR comes from a man younger than 40 in good health. The sequenced sample was naive CD4+ T cells sorted from blood. The subset was: CD45RA+ positively selected.

CDR3 amino acids: CAAPNVGNTIYF. The CDR3 DNA reads TGTGCCGCACCCAACGTTGGAAACACCATATATTTT. This chain joins TRBV30 and TRBJ1-3, with D unresolved. Germline V gives CDR1 GTSNPN, CDR2 SVGIG (reference sequence). The CDR3 has 12 amino acids. V dropped 8 bases and J dropped 3 bases, with 11 bases sitting between them.